Ten or more counts support the clone carrying this T cell receptor beta chain. Its cognate antigen is unknown. As the template, RNA transcripts were used to amplify TCR beta CDR3 regions. Following a first-round RT-PCR that used HTBI primers, a second-round multiplex PCR was carried out. Each CDR3 protein gets one entry after TCRdb re-called the multiplex PCR reads with MiXCR. The sample has hundreds of thousands of distinct CDR3 sequences, approximately 39% seen once; the top ten hold more than 3%. This CDR3 contains 16 residues. The germline gives CDR1 SGHVS, CDR2 FQNEAQ. V lost 2 bases to trimming and J lost 0 bases, with 13 bases between them. The data are from a study of Graves' ophthalmopathy and Graves' hyperthyroidism. Clinical symptoms, serum thyroxine, TRAb, thyroid ultrasound and orbital computed tomography formed the basis of diagnosis. General observations from the study: Sensitivity of roughly 88% and specificity of about 81% were achieved when a 13-signature model separated ophthalmopathy from stable hyperthyroidism.

The source of this sequence is an adult man with Graves' ophthalmopathy. Specimen: peripheral blood. The chain couples TRBV7-8 to TRBJ1-2; tentatively, D is TRBD1 (5 bases). CDR3 DNA sequence: TGTGCCAGCAGCTTAACCTGGGACCGACCTAACTATGGCTACACCTTC. Translation gives CASSLTWDRPNYGYTF.